The TCR beta chain described here comes from a study of blood T cell repertoires in COVID-19. Study overall: Sites across the United States, Italy and Spain contributed samples from acute and convalescent COVID-19. T cells, B-cell-depleted T cells, or PBMCs supplied cDNA or gDNA.

Per the original methods: How many nucleated cells were present was estimated from reference gene primer amplification. Method: immunoSEQ multiplex PCR; TCRdb's copy keeps in-frame clones and lacks some. Clone size and V and J calls were adopted from that table, with D and trimming inferred from the DNA. In the table there are 100,000 to 120,000 clones, 76% of which are singletons. Sequencing was carried out using peripheral blood. The source of this sequence is a woman at least 80 years old with acute or convalescent COVID-19.

The CDR3 reads CASSPTVGGKLFF. Written as DNA, the CDR3 is TGTGCCAGCAGCCCTACAGTGGGGGGAAAACTGTTTTTT. The chain uses TRBV7-2 and TRBJ1-4; D might be TRBD1 (5 bases). The CDR3 is 13 amino acids. Germline V gene sequence: CDR1 SGHTA, CDR2 FQGNSA. With 5 bases removed from V and 10 bases from J, the gap between germline ends came to 14 bases.